The clone carrying this T cell receptor (beta chain) was seen a handful of times. MiXCR was run by TCRdb on the multiplex PCR reads, yielding one entry per CDR3 protein. The table has approximately 100,000 distinct CDR3 sequences, roughly 20% seen once. The sample originates from a study of breast tumors, draining lymph nodes, adjacent tissues. The V segment lost 5 bases and the J segment 8 bases; nucleotides outside the gene matches: 5. Germline V gives CDR1 SGHVS, CDR2 FQNEAQ. The CDR3 is 15 residues long. The lymph nodes were axillary draining lymph nodes from breast cancer patients. This TCR came from a female donor with breast cancer. Some clones in this sample may be carry-over from other donors' samples. The chain carries TRBV7-8 and TRBJ2-1, with 14 bases fitting TRBD2. Sequencing was performed on axillary lymph node tissue. This CDR3 reads CASSGTSGGRDEQFF. The CDR3 bases are TGTGCCAGCAGCGGGACTAGCGGGGGCCGAGATGAGCAGTTCTTC.